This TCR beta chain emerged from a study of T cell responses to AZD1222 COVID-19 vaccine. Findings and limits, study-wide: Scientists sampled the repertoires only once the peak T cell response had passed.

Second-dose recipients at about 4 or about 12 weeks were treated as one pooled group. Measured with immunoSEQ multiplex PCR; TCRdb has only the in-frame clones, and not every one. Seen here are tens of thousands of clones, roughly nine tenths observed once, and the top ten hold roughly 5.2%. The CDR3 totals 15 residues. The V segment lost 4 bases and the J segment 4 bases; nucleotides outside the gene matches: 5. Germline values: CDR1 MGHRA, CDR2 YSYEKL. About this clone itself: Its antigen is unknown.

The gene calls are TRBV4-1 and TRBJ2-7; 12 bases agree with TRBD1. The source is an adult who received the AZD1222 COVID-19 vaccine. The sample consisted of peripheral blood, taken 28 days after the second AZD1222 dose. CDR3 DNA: TGCGCCAGCAGCCGGGGGACAGGGGGCAGGTACGAGCAGTACTTC. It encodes CASSRGTGGRYEQYF.